A selection of T cell receptor beta chains follows, all from one sample in a study of CD8+CD57+ T cells in acquired aplastic anemia. TCRdb passed the reads through MiXCR, listing each CDR3 protein once. This sample has about 160,000 distinct CDR3 sequences, with around half found just once. Sequencing was done on a sample of sorted CD4+, CD8+, or CD8+CD57+ T cells (not recorded which) from PBMCs. These receptors were taken from a human donor with aplastic anemia. Each CDR3 is given with its conserved first and last residue. Each record gives: clone size, V gene, D gene, J gene, CDR3 protein, CDR3 DNA. A D gene is named only where the DNA matches it firmly. The size field is filled for only some rows; it gives once, few, many or a size class.

>few|TRBV10-2|TRBD2|TRBJ2-7
CASSERLAGGPKYEQYF
TGCGCCAGCAGTGAGAGACTAGCGGGAGGGCCTAAGTACGAGCAGTACTTC
>.|TRBV20-1|TRBD2|TRBJ2-7
CSARGHAGGKNEQYF
TGCAGTGCTAGAGGGCACGCGGGGGGCAAGAACGAGCAGTACTTC
>.|TRBV19|TRBD1|TRBJ2-7
CASRARTGTYEQYF
TGTGCCAGTAGAGCACGGACAGGAACCTACGAGCAGTACTTC
>many|TRBV7-8|.|TRBJ2-5
CASSLNSQGTQYF
TGTGCCAGCAGCTTAAACAGTCAGGGGACCCAGTACTTC
>many|TRBV5-4|.|TRBJ2-2
CASSLDTPNTGELFF
TGTGCCAGCAGCTTGGATACTCCTAACACCGGGGAGCTGTTTTTT
>.|TRBV25-1|TRBD1|TRBJ1-6
CASRGQGDNSPLHF
TGTGCCAGCAGAGGACAGGGGGATAATTCACCCCTCCACTTT
>many|TRBV6-2/TRBV6-3|.|TRBJ2-3
CASRLWDTQYF
TGTGCCAGCAGATTGTGGGATACGCAGTATTTT
>.|TRBV6-2/TRBV6-3|TRBD2|TRBJ2-1
CASSYWGSGGDYNEQFF
TGTGCCAGCAGTTACTGGGGTAGCGGGGGTGATTACAATGAGCAGTTCTTC
>.|TRBV7-9|.|TRBJ2-7
CASSGWTDPYEQYF
TGTGCCAGCAGCGGCTGGACGGACCCCTACGAGCAGTACTTC
>.|TRBV12-3/TRBV12-4|.|TRBJ1-6
CASSLARSPLHF
TGTGCCAGCAGTTTAGCGCGGTCACCCCTCCACTTT
>many|TRBV6-1|.|TRBJ2-7
CASSQGNRHYEQYF
TGTGCCAGCAGCCAGGGGAACCGCCACTACGAGCAGTACTTC
>few|TRBV19|.|TRBJ1-2
CASSMSRRDGYTF
TGTGCCAGTAGTATGTCCAGGAGGGATGGCTACACCTTC
>.|TRBV7-9|TRBD1|TRBJ2-7
CASRLGQPLAEQYF
TGTGCCAGCAGATTGGGACAGCCCCTCGCCGAGCAGTACTTC
>many|TRBV20-1|.|TRBJ1-1
CSASRQLLLGEAFF
TGCAGTGCTAGCAGGCAGCTACTCCTTGGAGAAGCTTTCTTT
>many|TRBV3-1|.|TRBJ1-1
CASSQMWGNTEAFF
TGTGCCAGCAGCCAAATGTGGGGGAACACTGAAGCTTTCTTT
>.|TRBV24-1|TRBD1|TRBJ2-7
CATSALGQDEQYF
TGTGCCACCAGTGCCCTAGGACAGGACGAGCAGTACTTC
>few|TRBV5-6|.|TRBJ1-4
CASSSSGAMNEKLFF
TGTGCCAGCAGCTCCTCTGGGGCTATGAATGAAAAACTGTTTTTT
>few|TRBV18|.|TRBJ2-2
CASSPYGTGTGELFF
TGTGCCAGCTCACCGTACGGGACGGGCACCGGGGAGCTGTTTTTT
>many|TRBV4-3|.|TRBJ2-3
CASSQDVVNTQYF
TGCGCCAGCAGCCAAGATGTAGTGAATACGCAGTATTTT
>many|TRBV24-1|.|TRBJ2-1
CATSDLAARGYNEQFF
TGTGCCACCAGTGATTTGGCAGCGCGTGGCTACAATGAGCAGTTCTTC
>.|TRBV20-1|.|TRBJ2-7
CSARDYPWGRVMSYEQYF
TGCAGTGCTAGAGATTACCCTTGGGGGCGCGTTATGTCCTACGAGCAGTACTTC
>many|TRBV12-3/TRBV12-4|TRBD1|TRBJ2-1
CASNTGGIYNEQFF
TGTGCCAGCAACACAGGGGGCATCTACAATGAGCAGTTCTTC
>.|TRBV9|.|TRBJ2-1
CASTGLTYNEQFF
TGTGCCAGCACTGGATTAACCTACAATGAGCAGTTCTTC
>few|TRBV11-1|TRBD1|TRBJ1-6
CASSSPPGTGGSYNSPLHF
TGTGCCAGCAGCTCACCACCCGGGACAGGGGGATCCTATAATTCACCCCTCCACTTT
>many|TRBV6-1|.|TRBJ1-1
CASRQGHTEAFF
TGTGCCAGCAGACAGGGCCACACTGAAGCTTTCTTT
>many|TRBV6-5|.|TRBJ1-3
CATRASGNTIYF
TGTGCCACTAGGGCTTCTGGAAACACCATATATTTT
>many|TRBV20-1|.|TRBJ2-5
CSASDPTTQETQYF
TGCAGTGCTAGCGATCCGACCACCCAAGAGACCCAGTACTTC
>.|TRBV25-1|.|TRBJ1-1
CASSEYGEVNTEAFF
TGTGCCAGCAGTGAATACGGGGAGGTGAACACTGAAGCTTTCTTT
>many|TRBV2|.|TRBJ2-7
CASKGSGSTYEQYF
TGTGCCAGCAAGGGGTCGGGCAGCACCTACGAGCAGTACTTC
>.|TRBV15|TRBD1|TRBJ2-7
CATSRGTGGSYEQYF
TGTGCCACCAGCAGAGGGACAGGGGGCAGCTACGAGCAGTACTTC
>.|TRBV4-2|.|TRBJ2-1
CASSPRDPDGSEQFF
TGTGCCAGCAGCCCCCGGGACCCAGACGGCAGTGAGCAGTTCTTC
>.|TRBV20-1|TRBD2|TRBJ2-5
CSAGRTSGGAQETQYF
TGCAGTGCTGGCCGCACTAGCGGGGGAGCTCAAGAGACCCAGTACTTC
>.|TRBV3-1|TRBD1|TRBJ2-3
CASSTRQGTSTDTQYF
TGTGCCAGCAGTACACGACAGGGGACTAGCACAGATACGCAGTATTTT
>few|TRBV28|.|TRBJ2-1
CASSLSDSENEQFF
TGTGCCAGCAGTTTATCGGACAGCGAAAATGAGCAGTTCTTC
>many|TRBV15|.|TRBJ2-2
CATSGDPTGELFF
TGTGCCACCAGCGGAGACCCAACCGGGGAGCTGTTTTTT
>few|TRBV24-1|.|TRBJ2-5
CATSDLRENQETQYF
TGTGCCACCAGTGATTTGAGGGAAAACCAAGAGACCCAGTACTTC
>.|TRBV7-9|TRBD1|TRBJ2-3
CASKDRDTQYF
TGTGCCAGTAAGGACAGGGATACGCAGTATTTT
>many|TRBV4-3|.|TRBJ1-2
CASSQAGRGWSGYTF
TGCGCCAGCAGCCAAGCCGGCAGGGGATGGAGTGGCTACACCTTC
>.|TRBV20-1|TRBD2|TRBJ2-2
CSARDQRGPNTGELFF
TGCAGTGCTAGAGATCAGCGGGGACCTAACACCGGGGAGCTGTTTTTT
>many|TRBV2|TRBD1|TRBJ1-1
CASQWGQARGGPEAFF
TGTGCCAGCCAATGGGGACAGGCTCGAGGGGGACCTGAAGCTTTCTTT
>.|TRBV19|TRBD1|TRBJ1-6
CASGLQGYSPLHF
TGTGCCAGTGGTCTACAGGGGTACTCACCCCTCCACTTT
>.|TRBV20-1|TRBD1|TRBJ2-7
CSTRTGGEQYF
TGCAGTACCAGGACAGGGGGCGAGCAGTACTTC
>.|TRBV19|.|TRBJ2-6
CASSILGPGANVLTF
TGTGCCAGTAGTATCCTAGGCCCCGGGGCCAACGTCCTGACTTTC